A single sample gave rise to the 24 T cell receptor beta chains below, sequenced in a study of cytomegalovirus exposure and HLA in healthy donors. Primers included in the PCR were 60 Vbeta and 13 Jbeta primers. Assay: immunoSEQ multiplex PCR; the TCRdb copy retains only in-frame clones and omits some. The top ten clones hold roughly 2.5% of a sample with 95,000 to 150,000 clones, around 80% of them seen once. Material for sequencing was PBMCs. Receptors were obtained from a woman between 40 and 55 years old in good health and CMV-seropositive.

The chain recombines TRBV27 with TRBJ2-5, with 9 nucleotides matching TRBD2. The CDR3 is made up of 15 amino acids. Germline CDR1 reads MNHEY; CDR2 reads SMNVEV (reference sequence). V lost 3 bases and J lost 2; bases outside the gene matches: 4. CDR3 DNA: TGTGCCAGCAGTTTCCTAGCGGGGCCTCAAGAGACCCAGTACTTC. It is translated as CASSFLAGPQETQYF.

The J gene is TRBJ2-7, the V gene TRBV5-1, with TRBD1 matching over 9 bases. This CDR3 contains 16 residues. With V trimmed by 4 bases and J by 2 bases, 10 bases remained unmatched. CDR1 is SGHRS and CDR2 is YFSETQ in the germline V gene. The CDR3 reads CASSLIGGQGAYEQYF. The DNA of the CDR3 is TGCGCCAGCAGCCTGATTGGGGGACAGGGCGCCTACGAGCAGTACTTC.

Written as DNA, the CDR3 is TGTGCCAGCAGCTTGTGGGGAGTGGATACTGAAGCTTTCTTT. The encoded protein is CASSLWGVDTEAFF. The chain is built from TRBV5-5 and TRBJ1-1; D not resolved. There are 14 residues in the CDR3. In germline, CDR1 is SGHKS, CDR2 YYEKEE (reference sequence). The germline V and J ends were trimmed by 1 base and 5 bases, with 12 bases remaining between them.

The rearrangement uses TRBV2 and TRBJ1-1, with D unresolved. The V end was cut by 6 bases, the J end by 2 bases, with 16 bases between. CDR1 is SNHLY and CDR2 is FYNNEI in the germline V gene. The length of the CDR3 is 15 residues. The chain's CDR3 is CASRGGTGFNTEAFF. As DNA, the CDR3 is TGTGCCAGCAGGGGTGGAACGGGGTTCAACACTGAAGCTTTCTTT. Full variable domain (remainder filled in from reference TRBV2 and TRBJ1-1): EPEVTQTPSHQVTQMGQEVILRCVPISNHLYFYWYRQILGQKVEFLVSFYNNEISEKSEIFDDQFSVERPDGSNFTLKIRSTKLEDSAMYFCASRGGTGFNTEAFFGQGTRLTVV.

This clone has more than one count but fewer than ten. The genes are TRBV7-2 and TRBJ2-6, with 8 bases that match TRBD1. The V gene's germline CDR1 is SGHTA and CDR2 FQGNSA. V shed 5 bases and J 4 bases; nucleotides not matched to a gene: 10. The CDR3 runs 17 residues. CDR3 sequence: CASSTGQGRIGANVLTF. CDR3 in DNA: TGTGCCAGCAGCACTGGACAGGGTCGCATCGGGGCCAACGTCCTGACTTTC. Full variable domain (missing parts from reference TRBV7-2 and TRBJ2-6): GAGVSQSPSNKVTEKGKDVELRCDPISGHTALYWYRQSLGQGLEFLIYFQGNSAPDKSGLPSDRFSAERTGGSVSTLTIQRTQQEDSAVYLCASSTGQGRIGANVLTFGAGSRLTVL.

This clone was detected only once. This rearrangement joins TRBV4-2 to TRBJ2-3; D perhaps matches TRBD2 (6 bases). The ends were cut back, 0 bases at V and 8 bases at J, with 21 bases in the middle. CDR1 is LGHNA, CDR2 YNFKEQ, per germline. There are 17 residues in the CDR3. The CDR3: CASSQEPRTTGMGTQYF. The DNA for the CDR3 is TGTGCCAGCAGCCAAGAACCCCGGACTACAGGTATGGGTACGCAGTATTTT.

The J gene is TRBJ2-3, the V gene TRBV7-9, with a tentative D call TRBD1 (6 bases). CDR1 and CDR2 (germline): SEHNR, FQNEAQ (reference sequence). Trimming pared 2 bases from V and 2 bases from J, leaving 11 bases between. The CDR3 consists of 15 residues. The CDR3 DNA reads TGTGCCAGCAGCTTAACAACAGGGTCCACAGATACGCAGTATTTT. It is translated as CASSLTTGSTDTQYF.

The V call is TRBV25-1, the J call TRBJ1-4; D is possibly TRBD1 (6 bases). The germline V gene has CDR1 MGHDK and CDR2 SYGVNS. The CDR3 runs 14 residues. V was cut by 5 bases and J by 5 bases, with 12 bases left in between. This CDR3 reads CASSRGTVNEKLFF. In DNA form, the CDR3 reads TGTGCCAGCAGTAGGGGGACGGTCAATGAAAAACTGTTTTTT.

This clone was seen only a few times. The rearrangement uses TRBV5-1 and TRBJ2-1; TRBD2 agrees at 10 bases. The CDR3 loop spans 17 amino acids. V shed 2 bases, J shed 7 bases, and the junction held 12 bases outside the gene matches. From germline, CDR1 is SGHRS and CDR2 YFSETQ. The CDR3 is CASSLTLLAGLGNEQFF. The CDR3 coding sequence is TGCGCCAGCAGCTTAACTTTACTAGCGGGGTTAGGTAATGAGCAGTTCTTC. Using reference TRBV5-1 and TRBJ2-1 for the parts outside the CDR3, the full variable domain is KAGVTQTPRYLIKTRGQQVTLSCSPISGHRSVSWYQQTPGQGLQFLFEYFSETQRNKGNFPGRFSGRQFSNSRSEMNVSTLELGDSALYLCASSLTLLAGLGNEQFFGPGTRLTVL.

The rearrangement joins TRBV7-9 to TRBJ2-5; D is perhaps TRBD1 (7 bases). This CDR3 comprises 14 residues. Germline CDR1 and CDR2: SEHNR and FQNEAQ (reference sequence). Trimming removed 0 bases from V and 4 bases from J, with 9 bases in between. In nucleotides, the CDR3 is TGTGCCAGCAGCTTAGCCCAGGGGGGAGAGACCCAGTACTTC. Translation gives CASSLAQGGETQYF. The entire variable domain, with the rest obtained from reference TRBV7-9 and TRBJ2-5, is as follows: DTGVSQNPRHKITKRGQNVTFRCDPISEHNRLYWYRQTLGQGPEFLTYFQNEAQLEKSRLLSDRFSAERPKGSFSTLEIQRTEQGDSAMYLCASSLAQGGETQYFGPGTRLLVL.

Notes on this clone: The conserved final phenylalanine or tryptophan is absent from the CDR3, which likely points to a read error. No DNA is shown, since the ends of the CDR3 on it are uncertain; the CDR3 is the one TCRdb lists. The rearrangement links TRBV6-7 to TRBJ2-7; TRBD2 is the table's D call, not checked against the DNA. TRBV6-7 is known as an ORF, though its function is uncertain. The CDR3 length is 10 residues, termini included. The chain's CDR3 is CASSYRGGKL.

The chain uses TRBV5-1 and TRBJ2-7; 8 nucleotides match TRBD1. V was pared by 4 bases and J by 4 bases, with 7 bases of the junction left unmatched. This CDR3 contains 14 residues. Germline V gene lookup returns CDR1 SGHRS and CDR2 YFSETQ. The CDR3 DNA sequence: TGCGCCAGCAGCCCTGACAGGGGTCCATACGAGCAGTACTTC. It is translated as CASSPDRGPYEQYF.

The genes are TRBV2 and TRBJ2-7; D is ambiguous. The germline V and J ends were trimmed by 5 bases and 3 bases, with 5 bases remaining between them. Germline V lookup: CDR1 SNHLY, CDR2 FYNNEI. The CDR3 totals 11 residues. Here the CDR3 reads CASSTNYEQYF. CDR3 coding DNA: TGTGCCAGCAGTACTAACTACGAGCAGTACTTC.

V gene TRBV5-1 combines with J gene TRBJ2-2; 7 nucleotides line up with TRBD1. There are 16 residues in the CDR3. Germline-derived CDR1 and CDR2 are SGHRS and YFSETQ. V was clipped by 2 bases and J by 0 bases; unmatched bases: 4. In nucleotides, the CDR3 is TGCGCCAGCAGCTTCAAGACAGGGACGAACACCGGGGAGCTGTTTTTT. It yields the protein CASSFKTGTNTGELFF.

This chain links TRBV30 with TRBJ2-7; 9 bases fit TRBD2. The CDR3 is made up of 13 amino acids. CDR1 is GTSNPN and CDR2 is SVGIG in the germline V gene (reference sequence). With 8 bases clipped from V and 4 bases from J, the junction kept 9 bases outside the gene matches. CDR3 in DNA: TGTGCCAGGGGCGGGACTAGCCCGTACGAGCAGTACTTC. It codes for CARGGTSPYEQYF.

This chain joins TRBV25-1 and TRBJ1-4, with TRBD1 matching 7 bases. Germline loops: CDR1 MGHDK, CDR2 SYGVNS. V shed 4 bases, J shed 8 bases, and the junction held 4 bases outside the gene matches. The CDR3 spans 13 residues. DNA for the CDR3: TGTGCCAGCAGTGTACAGGGGAGCGAAAAACTGTTTTTT. Encoded protein: CASSVQGSEKLFF.

This chain connects TRBV29-1 to TRBJ1-2; 10 bases fit TRBD1. The CDR3 extends over 13 amino acids. In germline, CDR1 is SQVTM, CDR2 ANQGSEA. The V segment lost 7 bases and the J segment 8 bases; nucleotides outside the gene matches: 10. Here the CDR3 reads CSDGGDRGMGYTF. CDR3 DNA sequence: TGCAGCGATGGGGGGGACAGGGGAATGGGCTACACCTTC.

This clone is a singleton in its sample. The V call is TRBV14, the J call TRBJ1-4; D remains ambiguous. From germline, CDR1 is SGHDN and CDR2 FVKESK. V lost 2 bases and J 4 bases, leaving 8 bases between the germline ends. There are 14 residues in the CDR3. CDR3 bases: TGTGCCAGCAGCCAATTGCAGAATAATGAAAAACTGTTTTTT. As protein: CASSQLQNNEKLFF.

The rearrangement joins TRBV19 to TRBJ1-4; 8 nucleotides agree with TRBD1. In germline, CDR1 is LNHDA, CDR2 SQIVND (reference sequence). CDR3 size: 15 residues. With 4 bases clipped from V and 5 bases from J, the junction kept 6 bases outside the gene matches. The DNA for the CDR3 is TGTGCCAGTAGTACTGGACAGGGTGGAAATGAAAAACTGTTTTTT. It specifies CASSTGQGGNEKLFF.

The rearrangement links TRBV6-5 to TRBJ2-7, with 8 positions matching TRBD1. V gave up 5 bases and J gave up 5 bases; unmatched junction bases: 8. There are 14 residues in the CDR3. Germline-derived CDR1 and CDR2 are MNHEY and SVGAGI. In nucleotides, the CDR3 is TGTGCCAGCAGTGACAACGGCAGGGGGCACGAGCAGTACTTC. As protein: CASSDNGRGHEQYF.

This clone was seen a handful of times. This chain connects TRBV29-1 to TRBJ1-2; 8 positions agree with TRBD1. CDR1 is SQVTM and CDR2 is ANQGSEA in the germline V gene. The CDR3 runs 13 residues. Losses at the gene ends were 7 bases for V and 3 bases for J; bases not matched to a gene: 7. CDR3 DNA sequence: TGCAGCGGTGGAGACAGGGGCGACTATGGCTACACCTTC. Protein product: CSGGDRGDYGYTF. The full variable domain, rest sourced from reference TRBV29-1 and TRBJ1-2, is SAVISQKPSRDICQRGTSLTIQCQVDSQVTMMFWYRQQPGQSLTLIATANQGSEATYESGFVIDKFPISRPNLTFSTLTVSNMSPEDSSIYLCSGGDRGDYGYTFGSGTRLTVV.

This clone was detected a few times. This chain connects TRBV10-3 to TRBJ2-2; D is perhaps TRBD2 (6 bases). Germline-derived CDR1 and CDR2 are ENHRY and SYGVKD. The CDR3 sequence is 13 residues long. V dropped 2 bases and J dropped 5 bases, with 6 bases sitting between them. CDR3 sequence reads: CAISESGTGELFF. The CDR3 DNA reads as TGTGCCATCAGTGAGAGCGGGACCGGGGAGCTGTTTTTT.

The gene calls are TRBV25-1 and TRBJ2-1; 14 bases are shared with TRBD2. J gave up 5 bases and V 5 bases, and 5 bases lay outside the gene matches. Germline-derived CDR1 and CDR2 are MGHDK and SYGVNS. The CDR3 length is 16 residues. CDR3 DNA: TGTGCCAGCAGTTCTTGGACTAGCGGGGGGAACAATGAGCAGTTCTTC. Translating gives CASSSWTSGGNNEQFF.

This clone appeared once. The chain recombines TRBV6-6 with TRBJ2-3, with D perhaps matching TRBD2 (6 bases). V was pared by 11 bases and J by 2 bases, with 14 bases between. CDR3 size: 13 residues. The germline CDR1 and CDR2 sequences are MNHNY and SVGAGI (reference sequence). The CDR3 DNA reads as TGTGCCGGGGGGACCCTCCCCACAGATACGCAGTATTTT. The encoded protein is CAGGTLPTDTQYF.